One sample yielded the 14 T cell receptor beta chains listed below, sequenced in a study of cytomegalovirus exposure and HLA in healthy donors. PCR employed 60 Vbeta and 13 Jbeta primers. Sequencing was performed with immunoSEQ multiplex PCR; in TCRdb, only in-frame clones are kept and a portion is missing. The sample table sets out 100,000 to 150,000 clones. Input material: PBMCs. Every receptor here comes from a young man in good health and CMV-seronegative.

On this clone: This sample includes further DNA sequences coding for the same CDR3. The chain combines TRBV9 with TRBJ2-3, with D possibly TRBD1 on 5 matching bases. The CDR3 is 13 residues long. The V gene lost 4 bases and the J gene lost 4 bases, with 10 bases spanning the gap. Germline CDR1 is SGDLS and CDR2 is YYNGEE. CDR3 sequence: CASSPQVADTQYF. CDR3 in DNA: TGTGCCAGCAGCCCACAGGTGGCAGATACGCAGTATTTT.

The chain employs TRBV6-5 and TRBJ1-1; D might be TRBD1 (6 bases). Per germline, CDR1 MNHEY and CDR2 SVGAGI. The ends were cut back, 8 bases at V and 3 bases at J, with 16 bases in the middle. The CDR3 runs 14 residues. CDR3 bases: TGTGCCAGCGCCATCCTGGGGGCCTACACTGAAGCTTTCTTT. Its protein is CASAILGAYTEAFF.

The V call is TRBV28, the J call TRBJ1-1; 8 nucleotides match TRBD1. Germline V CDR1 and CDR2: MDHEN, SYDVKM. The V gene end was trimmed by 10 bases and the J gene end by 7 bases; junction bases not matched to a gene: 8. This CDR3 has 12 amino acids. CDR3 in DNA: TGTGCCACCAGACAGGGGCCACTTGAAGCTTTCTTT. Translated: CATRQGPLEAFF.

This chain uses TRBV7-9 with TRBJ2-5; 7 bases match TRBD2. V trimming: 5 bases; J trimming: 4 bases; junction bases outside the gene matches: 13. Germline CDR1 SEHNR, CDR2 FQNEAQ (reference sequence). This CDR3 is 16 amino acids long. The CDR3 nucleotides read TGTGCCAGCAGCGTATTTTTGGGGGAGGGCCGAGAGACCCAGTACTTC. This sequence encodes CASSVFLGEGRETQYF.

The CDR3 sequence: CATSREETGSQTQYF. CDR3 nucleotide sequence: TGTGCCACCAGCAGAGAAGAGACAGGGAGCCAGACCCAGTACTTC. The chain carries TRBV15 and TRBJ2-5; 7 bases are a match to TRBD1. The CDR3 has 15 amino acids. Germline V gene sequence: CDR1 LNHNV, CDR2 YYDKDF (reference sequence). V was clipped by 0 bases and J by 6 bases; unmatched bases: 7.

CDR3 loop: CASSETGGSYEQYF. CDR3 in DNA: TGTGCCAGCAGCGAGACAGGGGGCTCCTACGAGCAGTACTTC. The genes are TRBV7-2 and TRBJ2-7; 9 positions match TRBD1. CDR1 is SGHTA and CDR2 is FQGNSA in the germline V gene. The CDR3 is 14 residues long. Trimming removed 5 bases from V and 0 bases from J; junction bases left unmatched: 2.

This chain joins TRBV18 and TRBJ2-7; maybe TRBD1 (8 bases). Trimming removed 2 bases at V and 3 bases at J, with 14 bases between. The V gene's germline CDR1 is KGHSH and CDR2 LQKENI. This CDR3 has 15 residues. This CDR3 reads CASSPRQGTIYEQYF. The CDR3 bases are TGTGCCAGCTCACCAAGACAGGGGACTATCTACGAGCAGTACTTC.

The chain joins TRBV5-1 to TRBJ2-1; TRBD2 matches 7 bases. Germline V gene lookup returns CDR1 SGHRS and CDR2 YFSETQ. After removal of 0 bases from V and 8 bases from J, the junction contained 14 bases not matched to a gene. The CDR3 runs to 17 residues. CDR3 bases: TGCGCCAGCAGCTTGGTCACGATGGGGGGAGGGCGGGATGAGCAGTTCTTC. It specifies CASSLVTMGGGRDEQFF.

The chain employs TRBV6-1 and TRBJ2-5; the match to TRBD2 covers 7 bases. The germline V gene encodes CDR1 MNHNS and CDR2 SASEGT. The J segment lost 4 bases and the V segment lost 2 bases, leaving 7 bases of the junction unmatched. The CDR3 extends over 15 amino acids. The CDR3 loop is CASSEWAGVGETQYF. CDR3 nucleotide sequence: TGTGCCAGCAGTGAATGGGCGGGAGTAGGAGAGACCCAGTACTTC.

This chain joins TRBV6-5 and TRBJ2-5, with 8 bases that match TRBD2. The end of the DNA fits TRBJ2-7 better, so the J call may be wrong. Germline CDR1 is MNHEY and CDR2 is SVGAGI. The CDR3 has 15 amino acids. The chain's CDR3 is CASSLIGLASNEQYF. The CDR3, as DNA: TGTGCCAGCAGCCTTATAGGACTAGCTAGTAACGAGCAGTACTTC.

The chain is built from TRBV18 and TRBJ2-3; 13 bases fit TRBD2. Germline V gene lookup returns CDR1 KGHSH and CDR2 LQKENI. After removal of 3 bases from V and 5 bases from J, the junction contained 5 bases not matched to a gene. The CDR3 is made up of 16 amino acids. This CDR3 reads CASSPPGLAGEDTQYF. CDR3 DNA: TGTGCCAGCTCACCTCCCGGACTAGCGGGAGAAGATACGCAGTATTTT.

V and J are TRBV30 and TRBJ1-5; TRBD1 matches at 9 bases. The CDR3 contains 14 residues. After removal of 0 bases from V and 9 bases from J, the junction contained 6 bases not matched to a gene. Per germline, CDR1 GTSNPN and CDR2 SVGIG (reference sequence). CDR3 bases: TGTGCCTGGAGTGTTGACAGGGGGGAATGGCCCCAGCATTTT. Its protein product is CAWSVDRGEWPQHF. The variable domain in full, completed from reference TRBV30 and TRBJ1-5, reads SQTIHQWPATLVQPVGSPLSLECTVEGTSNPNLYWYRQAAGRGLQLLFYSVGIGQISSEVPQNLSASRPQDRQFILSSKKLLLSDSGFYLCAWSVDRGEWPQHFGDGTRLSIL.

The chain combines TRBV6-5 with TRBJ2-7, with TRBD1 identical over 9 bases. The CDR3 has 14 residues. The V and J ends lost 5 bases and 5 bases, in that order; junction bases with no gene match: 7. CDR1 and CDR2 (germline): MNHEY, SVGAGI. In DNA, the CDR3 is TGTGCCAGCAGTCCTCGGACAGGGGCCGACGAGCAGTACTTC. It encodes CASSPRTGADEQYF.

This chain joins TRBV4-1 and TRBJ1-5; a weak D match, TRBD1 (5 bases). V was trimmed by 0 bases and J by 4 bases, leaving 13 bases between them. Germline assignment: CDR1 MGHRA and CDR2 YSYEKL. The CDR3 extends over 16 amino acids. The CDR3, as DNA: TGCGCCAGCAGCCAAGAAGACCGGAGGGGTAATCAGCCCCAGCATTTT. Translating gives CASSQEDRRGNQPQHF.